The TCR beta chain described here comes from a study of OX40 agonist ivuxolimab in advanced cancers. Whole-study results and caveats: More expanded clones were found, on average, in CD8+ than in CD4+ T cells.

CDR1 and CDR2 (germline): SNHLY, FYNNEI. This CDR3 is built from 13 residues. V was clipped by 6 bases and J by 8 bases, with 17 bases between them. Clones were sequenced by immunoSEQ multiplex PCR, and TCRdb holds only the in-frame ones, with some missing. Here the sample spans around 100,000 clones, almost 90% being singletons. Worth noting for this clone: What it binds is not known.

The V call is TRBV2, the J call TRBJ2-7; TRBD2 is a possible D gene (5 bases). This sample comprised CD4+ or CD8+ T cells sorted from blood, obtained in a trial of the OX40 agonist ivuxolimab. The sequence came from an adult with an advanced solid tumor such as melanoma, head and neck, liver or kidney cancer. The CDR3 spells CASRRETPSQQYF. CDR3 nucleotides: TGTGCCAGCAGGAGGGAGACCCCGAGTCAGCAGTACTTC.